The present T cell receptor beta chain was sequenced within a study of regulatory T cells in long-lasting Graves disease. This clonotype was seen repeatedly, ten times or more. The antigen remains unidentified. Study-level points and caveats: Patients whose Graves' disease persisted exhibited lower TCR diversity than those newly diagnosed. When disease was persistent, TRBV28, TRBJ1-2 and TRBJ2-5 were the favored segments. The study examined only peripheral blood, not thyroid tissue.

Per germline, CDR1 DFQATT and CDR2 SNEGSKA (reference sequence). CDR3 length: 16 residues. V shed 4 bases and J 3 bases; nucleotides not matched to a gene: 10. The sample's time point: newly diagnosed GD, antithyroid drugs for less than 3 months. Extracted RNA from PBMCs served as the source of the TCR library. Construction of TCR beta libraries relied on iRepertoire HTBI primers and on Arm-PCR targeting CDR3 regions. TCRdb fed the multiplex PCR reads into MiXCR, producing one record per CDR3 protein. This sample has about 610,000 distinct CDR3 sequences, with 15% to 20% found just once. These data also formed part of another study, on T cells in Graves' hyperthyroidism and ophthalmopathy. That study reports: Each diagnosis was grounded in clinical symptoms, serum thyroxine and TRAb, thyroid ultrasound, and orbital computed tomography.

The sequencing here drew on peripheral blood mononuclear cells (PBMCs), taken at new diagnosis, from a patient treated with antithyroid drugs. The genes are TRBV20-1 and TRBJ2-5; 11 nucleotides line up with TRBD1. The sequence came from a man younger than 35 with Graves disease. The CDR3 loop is CSATNPGQGVEETQYF. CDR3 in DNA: TGCAGTGCTACTAACCCGGGACAGGGGGTTGAAGAGACCCAGTACTTC.